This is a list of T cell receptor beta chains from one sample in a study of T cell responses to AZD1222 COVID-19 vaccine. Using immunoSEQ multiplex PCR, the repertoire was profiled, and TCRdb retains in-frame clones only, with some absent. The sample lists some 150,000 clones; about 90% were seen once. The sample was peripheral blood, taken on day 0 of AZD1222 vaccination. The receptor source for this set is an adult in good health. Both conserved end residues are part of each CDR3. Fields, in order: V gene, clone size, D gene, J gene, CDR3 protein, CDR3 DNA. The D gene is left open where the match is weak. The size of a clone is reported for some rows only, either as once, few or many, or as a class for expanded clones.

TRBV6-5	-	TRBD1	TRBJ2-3	CASGRQGFTDTQYF	TGTGCCAGCGGGCGACAGGGTTTCACAGATACGCAGTATTTT
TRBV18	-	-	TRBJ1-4	CASSPDQTNEKLFF	TGTGCCAGCTCACCGGATCAAACTAATGAAAAACTGTTTTTT
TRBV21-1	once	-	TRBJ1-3	CASSKEGGQGGNTIYF	TGTGCCAGCAGCAAAGAAGGTGGACAGGGCGGAAACACCATATATTTT
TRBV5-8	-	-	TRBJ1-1	CASSAPLSEDEAFF	TGTGCCAGCAGCGCTCCCCTTTCTGAAGACGAGGCTTTCTTT
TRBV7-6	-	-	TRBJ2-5	CASSFSGASETQYF	TGTGCCAGCAGCTTTTCAGGGGCTTCGGAGACCCAGTACTTC
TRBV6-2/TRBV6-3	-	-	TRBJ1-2	CASSYSSGRGPSNYGYTF	TGTGCCAGCAGTTACTCGAGTGGGAGGGGACCAAGTAACTATGGCTACACCTTC
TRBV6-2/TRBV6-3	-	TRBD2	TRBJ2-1	CASSHPLTSGMDNEQFF	TGTGCCAGCAGTCACCCGCTGACTAGCGGGATGGACAATGAGCAGTTCTTC
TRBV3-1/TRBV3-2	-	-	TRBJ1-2	CASSQGQGSYGYTF	TGTGCCAGCAGCCAAGGGCAGGGATCCTATGGCTACACCTTC
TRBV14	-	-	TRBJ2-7	CASSQVEGAREQYF	TGTGCCAGCAGCCAAGTGGAGGGGGCGCGGGAGCAGTACTTC
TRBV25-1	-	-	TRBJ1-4	CASNGAYNEKLFF	TGTGCCAGCAACGGCGCTTATAATGAAAAACTGTTTTTT
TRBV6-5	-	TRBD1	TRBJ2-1	CASSYQGAPGNEQFF	TGTGCCAGCAGTTATCAGGGGGCACCGGGCAATGAGCAGTTCTTC
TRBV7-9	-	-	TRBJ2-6	CASSLVLGSAGANVLTF	TGTGCCAGCAGCTTAGTTTTGGGGAGCGCTGGGGCCAACGTCCTGACTTTC
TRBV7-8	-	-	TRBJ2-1	CASSRRNGEQFF	TGTGCCAGCAGCCGCCGGAATGGTGAGCAGTTCTTC